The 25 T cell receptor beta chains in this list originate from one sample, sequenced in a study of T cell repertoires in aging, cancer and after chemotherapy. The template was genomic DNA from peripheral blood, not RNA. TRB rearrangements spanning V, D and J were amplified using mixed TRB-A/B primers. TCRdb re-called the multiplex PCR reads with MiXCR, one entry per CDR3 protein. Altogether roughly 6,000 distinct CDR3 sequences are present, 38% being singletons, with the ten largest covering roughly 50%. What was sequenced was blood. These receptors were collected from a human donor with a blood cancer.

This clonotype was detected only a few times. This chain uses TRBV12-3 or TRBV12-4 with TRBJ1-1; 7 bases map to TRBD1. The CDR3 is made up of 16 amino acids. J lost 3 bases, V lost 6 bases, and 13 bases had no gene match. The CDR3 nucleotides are TGTGCCAGCAGCCCTCAACAGGGGACAGTGCACACTGAAGCTTTCTTT. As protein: CASSPQQGTVHTEAFF.

The CDR3 DNA sequence: TGTGCCAGCAGCCGGAATCAGTACACCGGGGAGCTGTTTTTT. Residues: CASSRNQYTGELFF. The V gene is TRBV5-4, the J gene TRBJ2-2; no reliable D call. Per the germline V gene, CDR1 is SGHNT and CDR2 is YYREEE (reference sequence). The ends were cut back, 4 bases at V and 3 bases at J, with 10 bases in the middle. This CDR3 is built from 14 residues.

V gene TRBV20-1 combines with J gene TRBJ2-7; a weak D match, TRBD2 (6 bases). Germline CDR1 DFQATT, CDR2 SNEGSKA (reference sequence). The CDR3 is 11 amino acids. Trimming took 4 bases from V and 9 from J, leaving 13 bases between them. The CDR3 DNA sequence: TGCAGTGCTACTAAAGAGGAGGGGCAGTACTTC. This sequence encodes CSATKEEGQYF.

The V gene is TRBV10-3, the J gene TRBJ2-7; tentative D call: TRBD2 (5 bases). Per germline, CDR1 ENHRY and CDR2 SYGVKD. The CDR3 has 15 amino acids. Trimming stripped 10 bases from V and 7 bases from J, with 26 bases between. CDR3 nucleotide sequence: TGTGCCACCCGGCTAGCACCCCAAGGTTTGAGGGAGCAGTACTTC. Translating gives CATRLAPQGLREQYF.

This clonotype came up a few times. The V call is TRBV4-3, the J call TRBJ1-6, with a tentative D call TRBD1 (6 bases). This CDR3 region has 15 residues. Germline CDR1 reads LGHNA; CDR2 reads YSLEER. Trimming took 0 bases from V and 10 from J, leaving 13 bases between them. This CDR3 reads CASSQDWQGTSPLHF. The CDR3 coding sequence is TGCGCCAGCAGCCAAGATTGGCAGGGGACCTCACCCCTCCACTTT.

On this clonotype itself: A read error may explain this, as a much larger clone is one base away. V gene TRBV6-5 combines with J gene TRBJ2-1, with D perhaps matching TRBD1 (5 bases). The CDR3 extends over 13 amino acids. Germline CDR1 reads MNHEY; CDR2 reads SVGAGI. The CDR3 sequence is CASSGWQGNKQFF. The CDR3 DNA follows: TGTGCCAGCAGTGGTTGGCAGGGCAATAAGCAGTTCTTC.

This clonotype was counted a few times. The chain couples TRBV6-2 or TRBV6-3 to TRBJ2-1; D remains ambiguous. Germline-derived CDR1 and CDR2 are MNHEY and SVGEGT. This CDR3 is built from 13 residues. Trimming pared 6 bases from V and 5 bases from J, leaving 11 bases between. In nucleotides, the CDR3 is TGTGCCAGCAGGGACGTCGCCCACAATGAGCAGTTCTTC. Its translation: CASRDVAHNEQFF.

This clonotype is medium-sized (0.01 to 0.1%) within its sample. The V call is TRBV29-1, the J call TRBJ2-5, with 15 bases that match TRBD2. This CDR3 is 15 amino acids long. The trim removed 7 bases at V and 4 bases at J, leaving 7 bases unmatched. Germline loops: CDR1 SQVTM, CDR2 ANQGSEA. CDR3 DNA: TGCAGCGCATCGGGACTAGCGGGAGGTACAGAGACCCAGTACTTC. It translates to CSASGLAGGTETQYF.

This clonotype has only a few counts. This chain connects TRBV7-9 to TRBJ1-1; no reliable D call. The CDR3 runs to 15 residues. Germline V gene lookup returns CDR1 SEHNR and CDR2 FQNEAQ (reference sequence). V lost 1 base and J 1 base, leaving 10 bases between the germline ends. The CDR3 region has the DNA TGTGCCAGCAGCTTAGGACTGATGGAGAACACTGAAGCTTTCTTT. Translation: CASSLGLMENTEAFF.

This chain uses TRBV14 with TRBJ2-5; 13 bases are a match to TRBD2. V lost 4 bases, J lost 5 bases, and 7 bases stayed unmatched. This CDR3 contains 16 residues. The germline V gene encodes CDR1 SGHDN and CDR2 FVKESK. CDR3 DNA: TGTGCCAGCAGCCCCCAGACTAGCGGGAGGTTGGAGACCCAGTACTTC. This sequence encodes CASSPQTSGRLETQYF.

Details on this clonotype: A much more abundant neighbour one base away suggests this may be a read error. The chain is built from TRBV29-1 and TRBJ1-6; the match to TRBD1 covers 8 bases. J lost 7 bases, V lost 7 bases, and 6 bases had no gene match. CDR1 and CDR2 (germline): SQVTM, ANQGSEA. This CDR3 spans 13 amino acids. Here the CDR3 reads CSARTGHNSPLHF. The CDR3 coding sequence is TGCAGCGCGAGGACAGGGCACAATTCACCCCTCCACTTT.

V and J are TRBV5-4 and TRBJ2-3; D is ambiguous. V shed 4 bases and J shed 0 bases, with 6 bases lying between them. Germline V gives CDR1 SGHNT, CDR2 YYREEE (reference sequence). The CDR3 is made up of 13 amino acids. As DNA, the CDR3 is TGTGCCAGCAGCAGCTTTAGCACAGATACGCAGTATTTT. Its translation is CASSSFSTDTQYF.

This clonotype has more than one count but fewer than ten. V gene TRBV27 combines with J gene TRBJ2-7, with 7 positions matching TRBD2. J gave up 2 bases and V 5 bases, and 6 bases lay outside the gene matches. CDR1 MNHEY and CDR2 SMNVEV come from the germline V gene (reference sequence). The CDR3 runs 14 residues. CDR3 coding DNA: TGTGCCAGCAGTCAGATAGCGGGCCCCTACGAGCAGTACTTC. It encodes CASSQIAGPYEQYF.

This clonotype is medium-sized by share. For the CDR3, the DNA is TGTGCCAGCAGTTTATCAATCGGGAGGGCCCTCGGCGGGGAGCTGTTTTTT. Protein: CASSLSIGRALGGELFF. The chain uses TRBV27 and TRBJ2-2, with 8 positions matching TRBD2. CDR3 size: 17 residues. The ends lost 0 bases at V and 7 bases at J; junction bases unmatched: 10. CDR1 and CDR2 (germline): MNHEY, SMNVEV (reference sequence).

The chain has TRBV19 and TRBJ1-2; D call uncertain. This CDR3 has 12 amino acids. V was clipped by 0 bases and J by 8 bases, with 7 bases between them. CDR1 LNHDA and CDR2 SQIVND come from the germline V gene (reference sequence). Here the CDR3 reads CASSIDVGGYTF. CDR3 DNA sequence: TGTGCCAGTAGTATAGATGTCGGGGGCTACACCTTC. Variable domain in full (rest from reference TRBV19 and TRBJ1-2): DGGITQSPKYLFRKEGQNVTLSCEQNLNHDAMYWYRQDPGQGLRLIYYSQIVNDFQKGDIAEGYSVSREKKESFPLTVTSAQKNPTAFYLCASSIDVGGYTFGSGTRLTVV.

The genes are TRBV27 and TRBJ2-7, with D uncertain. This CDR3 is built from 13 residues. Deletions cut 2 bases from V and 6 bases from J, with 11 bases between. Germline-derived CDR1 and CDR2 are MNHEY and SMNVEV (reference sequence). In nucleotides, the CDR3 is TGTGCCAGCAGTTTAATGATGCCCTCCGAGCAGTACTTC. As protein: CASSLMMPSEQYF.

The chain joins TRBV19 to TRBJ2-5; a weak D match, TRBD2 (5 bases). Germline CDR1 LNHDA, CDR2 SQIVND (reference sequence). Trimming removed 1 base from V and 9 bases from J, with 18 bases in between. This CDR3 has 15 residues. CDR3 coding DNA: TGTGCCAGTAGTATAGGTAAGGCGAGCGGCTCGGCCCAGTACTTC. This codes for CASSIGKASGSAQYF.

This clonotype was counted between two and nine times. CDR3 in DNA: TGTGCCATCAGTGAAGAAGTCTCTGGGGCCAACGTCCTGACTTTC. Translation: CAISEEVSGANVLTF. The chain combines TRBV10-3 with TRBJ2-6; no firm D call. The germline gives CDR1 ENHRY, CDR2 SYGVKD. Trimming took 3 bases from V and 0 from J, leaving 6 bases between them. The length of the CDR3 is 15 residues.

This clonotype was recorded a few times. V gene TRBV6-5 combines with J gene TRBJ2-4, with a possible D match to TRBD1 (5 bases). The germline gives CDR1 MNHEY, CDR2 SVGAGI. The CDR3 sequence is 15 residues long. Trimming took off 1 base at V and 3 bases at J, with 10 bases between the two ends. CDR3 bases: TGTGCCAGCAGTTACTTCATCCAGGGCAAAAACATTCAGTACTTC. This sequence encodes CASSYFIQGKNIQYF.

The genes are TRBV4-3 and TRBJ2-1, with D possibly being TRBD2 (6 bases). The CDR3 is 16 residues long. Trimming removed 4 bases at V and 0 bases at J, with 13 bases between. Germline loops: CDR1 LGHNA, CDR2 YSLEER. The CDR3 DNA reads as TGCGCCAGCAGCCTCTCGGGAGCGTCCTCCTACAATGAGCAGTTCTTC. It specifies CASSLSGASSYNEQFF.

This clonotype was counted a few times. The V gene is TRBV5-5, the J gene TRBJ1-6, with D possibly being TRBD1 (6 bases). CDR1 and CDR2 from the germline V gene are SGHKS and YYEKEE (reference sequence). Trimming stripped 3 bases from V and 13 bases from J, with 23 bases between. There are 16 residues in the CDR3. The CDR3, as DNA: TGTGCCAGCAGCTGGCACGATGGGCAGGGGAGTATTCCCCTCCACTTT. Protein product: CASSWHDGQGSIPLHF.

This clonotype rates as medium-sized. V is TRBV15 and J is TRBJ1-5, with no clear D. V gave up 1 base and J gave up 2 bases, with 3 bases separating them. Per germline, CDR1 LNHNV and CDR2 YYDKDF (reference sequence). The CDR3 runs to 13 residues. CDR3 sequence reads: CATSRAGNQPQHF. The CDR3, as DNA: TGTGCCACCAGCAGAGCGGGCAATCAGCCCCAGCATTTT. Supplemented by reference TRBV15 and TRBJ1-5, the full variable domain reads DAMVIQNPRYQVTQFGKPVTLSCSQTLNHNVMYWYQQKSSQAPKLLFHYYDKDFNNEADTPDNFQSRRPNTSFCFLDIRSPGLGDTAMYLCATSRAGNQPQHFGDGTRLSIL.

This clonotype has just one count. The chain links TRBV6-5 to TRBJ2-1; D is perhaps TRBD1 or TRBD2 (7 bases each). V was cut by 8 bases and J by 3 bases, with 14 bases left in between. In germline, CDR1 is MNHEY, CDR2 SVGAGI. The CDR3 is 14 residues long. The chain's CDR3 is CASFRGGNYNEQFF. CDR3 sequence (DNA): TGTGCCAGCTTCAGGGGGGGAAACTACAATGAGCAGTTCTTC.

As DNA, the CDR3 is TGTGCCATCAGTGCGAACCCCCCTGCCCGCACCGGGGAGCTGTTTTTT. It specifies CAISANPPARTGELFF. The V gene is TRBV10-3, the J gene TRBJ2-2; no clear D gene. The CDR3 extends over 16 amino acids. The ends were cut back, 4 bases at V and 4 bases at J, with 16 bases in the middle. Per the germline V gene, CDR1 is ENHRY and CDR2 is SYGVKD.

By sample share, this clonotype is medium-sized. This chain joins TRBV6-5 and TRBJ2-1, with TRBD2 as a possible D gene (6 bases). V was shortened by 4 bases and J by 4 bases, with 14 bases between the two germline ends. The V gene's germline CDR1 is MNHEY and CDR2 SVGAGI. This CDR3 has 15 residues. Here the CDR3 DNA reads TGTGCCAGCAGTTCCCCCCATAGCGGATACAATGAGCAGTTCTTC. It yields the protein CASSSPHSGYNEQFF.